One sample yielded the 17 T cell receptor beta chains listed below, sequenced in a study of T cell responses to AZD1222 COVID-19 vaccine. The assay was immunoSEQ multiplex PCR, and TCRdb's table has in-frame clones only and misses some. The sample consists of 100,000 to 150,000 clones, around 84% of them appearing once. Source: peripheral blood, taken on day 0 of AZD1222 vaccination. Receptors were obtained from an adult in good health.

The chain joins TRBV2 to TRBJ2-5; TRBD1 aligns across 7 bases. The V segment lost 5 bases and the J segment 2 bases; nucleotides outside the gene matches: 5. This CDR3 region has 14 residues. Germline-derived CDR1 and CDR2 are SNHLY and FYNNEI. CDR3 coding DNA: TGTGCCAGCAGTCGACAGGGCCCTCAAGAGACCCAGTACTTC. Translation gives CASSRQGPQETQYF.

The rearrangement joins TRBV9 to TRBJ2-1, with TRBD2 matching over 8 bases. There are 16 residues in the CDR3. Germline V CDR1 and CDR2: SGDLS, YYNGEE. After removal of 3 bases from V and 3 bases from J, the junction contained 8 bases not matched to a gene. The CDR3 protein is CASSGIGTRNYNEQFF. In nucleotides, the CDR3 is TGTGCCAGCAGCGGGATCGGGACTAGAAACTACAATGAGCAGTTCTTC.

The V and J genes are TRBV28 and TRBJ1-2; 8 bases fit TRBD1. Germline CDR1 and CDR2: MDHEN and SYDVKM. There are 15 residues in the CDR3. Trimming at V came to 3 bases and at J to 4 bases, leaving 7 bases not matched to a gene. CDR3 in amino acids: CASSLTGEVGYGYTF. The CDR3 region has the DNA TGTGCCAGCAGTTTGACAGGGGAGGTTGGCTATGGCTACACCTTC.

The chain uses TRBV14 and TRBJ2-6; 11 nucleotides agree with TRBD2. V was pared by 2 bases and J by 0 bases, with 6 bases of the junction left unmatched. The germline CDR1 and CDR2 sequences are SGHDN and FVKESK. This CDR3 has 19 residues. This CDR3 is CASSQRYSGRASGANVLTF. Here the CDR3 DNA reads TGTGCCAGCAGCCAAAGGTATAGCGGGAGGGCCTCTGGGGCCAACGTCCTGACTTTC. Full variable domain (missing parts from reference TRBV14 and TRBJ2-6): EAGVTQFPSHSVIEKGQTVTLRCDPISGHDNLYWYRRVMGKEIKFLLHFVKESKQDESGMPNNRFLAERTGGTYSTLKVQPAELEDSGVYFCASSQRYSGRASGANVLTFGAGSRLTVL.

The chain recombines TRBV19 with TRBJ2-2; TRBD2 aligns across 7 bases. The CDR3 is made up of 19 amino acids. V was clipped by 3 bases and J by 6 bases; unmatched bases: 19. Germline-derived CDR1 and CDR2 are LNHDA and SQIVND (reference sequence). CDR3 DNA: TGTGCCAGTAGTATCGATCCCAACTACCTAGCGGTTTTATCCGGGGAGCTGTTTTTT. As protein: CASSIDPNYLAVLSGELFF.

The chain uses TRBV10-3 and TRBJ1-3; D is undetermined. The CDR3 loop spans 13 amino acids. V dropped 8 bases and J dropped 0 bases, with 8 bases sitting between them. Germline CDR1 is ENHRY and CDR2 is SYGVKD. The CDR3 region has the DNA TGTGCCATCTATGAGGGCTCTGGAAACACCATATATTTT. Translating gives CAIYEGSGNTIYF.

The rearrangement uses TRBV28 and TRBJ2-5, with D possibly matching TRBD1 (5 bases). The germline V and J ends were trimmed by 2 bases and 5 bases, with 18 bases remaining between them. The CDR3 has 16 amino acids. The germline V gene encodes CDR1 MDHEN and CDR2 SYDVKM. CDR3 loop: CASSLGAFGLSETQYF. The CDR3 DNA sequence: TGTGCCAGCAGTTTAGGGGCCTTCGGATTATCGGAGACCCAGTACTTC.

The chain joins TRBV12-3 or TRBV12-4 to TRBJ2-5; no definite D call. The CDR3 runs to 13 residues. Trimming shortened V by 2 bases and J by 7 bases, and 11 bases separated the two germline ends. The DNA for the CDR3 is TGTGCCAGCAGTTTACTGTCGGCAAGGACCCAGTACTTC. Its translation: CASSLLSARTQYF.

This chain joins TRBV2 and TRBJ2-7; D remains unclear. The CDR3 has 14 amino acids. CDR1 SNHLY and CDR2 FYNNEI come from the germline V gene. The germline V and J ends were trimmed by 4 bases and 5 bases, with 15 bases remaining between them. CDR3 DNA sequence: TGTGCCAGCAGTGTTGGCTGGTATAGACACGAGCAGTACTTC. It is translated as CASSVGWYRHEQYF.

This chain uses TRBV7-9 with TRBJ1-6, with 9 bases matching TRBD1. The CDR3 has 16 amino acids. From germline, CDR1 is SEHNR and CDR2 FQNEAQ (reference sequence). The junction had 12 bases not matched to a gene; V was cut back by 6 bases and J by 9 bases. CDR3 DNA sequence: TGTGCCAGCAGGCCCAGCCCGGGACAGGGTGGTTCACCCCTCCACTTT. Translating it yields CASRPSPGQGGSPLHF.

The DNA of the CDR3 is TGTGCCAGTTGTGCAATAAGCACAGATACGCAGTATTTT. This gives the protein CASCAISTDTQYF. The rearrangement joins TRBV27 to TRBJ2-3; D uncertain. Trimming left V 9 bases short and J 0 bases short, with 10 bases between. The CDR3 totals 13 residues. From germline, CDR1 is MNHEY and CDR2 SMNVEV (reference sequence).

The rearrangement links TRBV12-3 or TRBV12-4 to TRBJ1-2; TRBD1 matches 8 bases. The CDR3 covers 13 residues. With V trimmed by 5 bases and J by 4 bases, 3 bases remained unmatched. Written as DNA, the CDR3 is TGTGCCAGCAGTCCAGGGGGCGGCTATGGCTACACCTTC. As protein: CASSPGGGYGYTF.

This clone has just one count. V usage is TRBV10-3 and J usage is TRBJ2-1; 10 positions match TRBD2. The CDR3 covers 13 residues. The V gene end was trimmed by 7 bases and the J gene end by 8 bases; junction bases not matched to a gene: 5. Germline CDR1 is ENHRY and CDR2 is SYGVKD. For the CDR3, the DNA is TGTGCCATCACAAGCGGGGGGGCCGATGAGCAGTTCTTC. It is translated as CAITSGGADEQFF.

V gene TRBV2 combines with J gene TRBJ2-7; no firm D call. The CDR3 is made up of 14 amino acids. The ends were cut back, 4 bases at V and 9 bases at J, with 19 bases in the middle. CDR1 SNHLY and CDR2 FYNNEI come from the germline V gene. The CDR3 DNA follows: TGTGCCAGCAGTGCCCTAGGGCAGAATTCAAGGCAGTACTTC. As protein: CASSALGQNSRQYF.

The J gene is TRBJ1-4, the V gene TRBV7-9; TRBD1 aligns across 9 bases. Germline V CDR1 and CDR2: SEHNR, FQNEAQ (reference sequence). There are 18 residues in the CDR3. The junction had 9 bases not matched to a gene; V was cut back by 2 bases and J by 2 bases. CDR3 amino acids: CASSLLATGGGTNEKLFF. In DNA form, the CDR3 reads TGTGCCAGCAGCTTACTCGCGACAGGGGGAGGGACTAATGAAAAACTGTTTTTT.

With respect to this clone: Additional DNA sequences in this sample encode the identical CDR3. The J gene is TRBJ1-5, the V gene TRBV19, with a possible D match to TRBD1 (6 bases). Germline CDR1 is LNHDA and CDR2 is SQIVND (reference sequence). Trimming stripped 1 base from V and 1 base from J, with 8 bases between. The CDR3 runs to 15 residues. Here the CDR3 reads CASSIGGGSNQPQHF. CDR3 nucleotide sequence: TGTGCCAGTAGTATAGGGGGGGGCAGCAATCAGCCCCAGCATTTT. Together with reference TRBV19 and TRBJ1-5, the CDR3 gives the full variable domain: DGGITQSPKYLFRKEGQNVTLSCEQNLNHDAMYWYRQDPGQGLRLIYYSQIVNDFQKGDIAEGYSVSREKKESFPLTVTSAQKNPTAFYLCASSIGGGSNQPQHFGDGTRLSIL.

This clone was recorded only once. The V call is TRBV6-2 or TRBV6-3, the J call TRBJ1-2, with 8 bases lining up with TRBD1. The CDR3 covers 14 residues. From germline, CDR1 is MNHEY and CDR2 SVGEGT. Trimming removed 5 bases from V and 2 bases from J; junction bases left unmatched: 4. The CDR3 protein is CASSKRTGNYGYTF. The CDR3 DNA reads TGTGCCAGCAGTAAACGGACAGGGAACTATGGCTACACCTTC.